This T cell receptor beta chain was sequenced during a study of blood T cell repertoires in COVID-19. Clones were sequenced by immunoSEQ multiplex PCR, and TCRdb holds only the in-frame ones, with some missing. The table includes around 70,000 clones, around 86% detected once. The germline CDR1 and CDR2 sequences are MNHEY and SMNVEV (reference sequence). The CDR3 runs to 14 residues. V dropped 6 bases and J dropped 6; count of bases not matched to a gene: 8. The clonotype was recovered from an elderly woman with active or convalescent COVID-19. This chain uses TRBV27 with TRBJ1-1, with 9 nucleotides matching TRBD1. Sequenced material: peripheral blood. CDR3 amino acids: CASRRDREIPEAFF. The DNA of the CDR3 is TGTGCCAGCAGACGGGACAGGGAAATTCCTGAAGCTTTCTTT.